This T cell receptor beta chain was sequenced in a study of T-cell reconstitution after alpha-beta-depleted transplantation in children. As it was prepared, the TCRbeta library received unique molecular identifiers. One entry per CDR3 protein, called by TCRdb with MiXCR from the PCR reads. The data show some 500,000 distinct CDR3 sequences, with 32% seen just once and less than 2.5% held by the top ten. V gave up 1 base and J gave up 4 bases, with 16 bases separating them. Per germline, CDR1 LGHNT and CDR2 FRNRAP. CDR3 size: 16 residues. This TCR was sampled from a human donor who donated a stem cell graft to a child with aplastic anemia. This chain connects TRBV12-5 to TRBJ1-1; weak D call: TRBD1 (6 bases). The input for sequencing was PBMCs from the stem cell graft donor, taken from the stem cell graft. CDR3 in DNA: TGTGCTAGTGGTTTGGGGACAGACCCGCGGGGCACTGAAGCTTTCTTT. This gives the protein CASGLGTDPRGTEAFF.